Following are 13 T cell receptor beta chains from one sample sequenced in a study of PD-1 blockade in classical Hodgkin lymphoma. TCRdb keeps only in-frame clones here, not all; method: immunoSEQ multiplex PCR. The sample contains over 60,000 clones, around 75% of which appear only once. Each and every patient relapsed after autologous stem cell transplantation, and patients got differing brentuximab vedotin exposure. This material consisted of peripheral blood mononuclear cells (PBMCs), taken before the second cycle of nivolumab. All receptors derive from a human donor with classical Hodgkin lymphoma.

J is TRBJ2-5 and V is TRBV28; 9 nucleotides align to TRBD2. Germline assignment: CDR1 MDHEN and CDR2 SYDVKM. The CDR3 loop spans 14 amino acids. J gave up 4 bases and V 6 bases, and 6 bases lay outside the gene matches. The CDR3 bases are TGTGCCAGCAGAGGCGGGGGGGCCCTAGAGACCCAGTACTTC. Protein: CASRGGGALETQYF.

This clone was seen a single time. The DNA for the CDR3 is TGTGCCAGCAGGGGGGACAGGGACTCTAATGAAAAACTGTTTTTT. This translates into CASRGDRDSNEKLFF. The chain carries TRBV9 and TRBJ1-4; TRBD1 agrees at 9 bases. The germline V gene encodes CDR1 SGDLS and CDR2 YYNGEE. The CDR3 runs 15 residues. With V trimmed by 5 bases and J by 3 bases, 5 bases remained unmatched.

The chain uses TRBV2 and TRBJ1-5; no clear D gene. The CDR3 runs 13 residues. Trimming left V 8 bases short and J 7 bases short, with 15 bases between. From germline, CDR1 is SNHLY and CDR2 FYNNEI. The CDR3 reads CASVRDSGQPQHF. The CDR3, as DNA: TGTGCCAGCGTCCGGGATTCTGGGCAGCCCCAGCATTTT.

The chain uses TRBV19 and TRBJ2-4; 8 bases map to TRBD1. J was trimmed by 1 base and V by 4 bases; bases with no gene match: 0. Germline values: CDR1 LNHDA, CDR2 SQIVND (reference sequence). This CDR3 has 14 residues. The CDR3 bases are TGTGCCAGTAGTACAGGGGGCGCCAAAAACATTCAGTACTTC. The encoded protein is CASSTGGAKNIQYF.

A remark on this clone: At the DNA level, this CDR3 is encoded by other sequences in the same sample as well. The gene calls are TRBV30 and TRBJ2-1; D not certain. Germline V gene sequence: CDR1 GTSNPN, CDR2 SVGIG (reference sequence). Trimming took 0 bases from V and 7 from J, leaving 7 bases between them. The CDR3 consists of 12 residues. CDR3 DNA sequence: TGTGCCTGGAGTGTTGGGGTTAATGAGCAGTTCTTC. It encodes CAWSVGVNEQFF.

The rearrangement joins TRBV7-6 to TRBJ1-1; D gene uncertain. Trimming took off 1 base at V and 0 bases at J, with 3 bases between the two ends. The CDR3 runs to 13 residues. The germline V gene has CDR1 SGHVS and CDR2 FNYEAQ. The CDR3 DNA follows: TGTGCCAGCAGCTTAGTCGTGAACACTGAAGCTTTCTTT. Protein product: CASSLVVNTEAFF.

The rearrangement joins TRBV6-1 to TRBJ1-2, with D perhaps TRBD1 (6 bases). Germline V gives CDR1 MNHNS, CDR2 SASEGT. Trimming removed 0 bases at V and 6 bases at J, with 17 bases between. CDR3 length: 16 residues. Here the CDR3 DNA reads TGTGCCAGCAGTGAAGCGCTCGGGGGCGCGTGGAATGGCTACACCTTC. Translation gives CASSEALGGAWNGYTF.

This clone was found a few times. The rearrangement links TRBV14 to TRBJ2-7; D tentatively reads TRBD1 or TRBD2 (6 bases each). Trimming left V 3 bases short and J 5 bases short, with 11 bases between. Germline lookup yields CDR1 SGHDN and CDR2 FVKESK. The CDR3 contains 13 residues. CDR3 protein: CASSHWGAHEQYF. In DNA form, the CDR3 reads TGTGCCAGCAGCCACTGGGGGGCCCACGAGCAGTACTTC.

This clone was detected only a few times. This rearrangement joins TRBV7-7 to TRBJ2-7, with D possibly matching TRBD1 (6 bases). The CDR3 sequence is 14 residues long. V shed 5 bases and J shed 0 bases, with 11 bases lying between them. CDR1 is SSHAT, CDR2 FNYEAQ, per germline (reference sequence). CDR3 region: CASSPGVGSYEQYF. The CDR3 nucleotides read TGTGCCAGCAGCCCAGGGGTGGGCTCCTACGAGCAGTACTTC. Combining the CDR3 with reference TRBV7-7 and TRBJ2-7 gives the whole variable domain GAGVSQSPRYKVTKRGQDVTLRCDPISSHATLYWYQQALGQGPEFLTYFNYEAQPDKSGLPSDRFSAERPEGSISTLTIQRTEQRDSAMYRCASSPGVGSYEQYFGPGTRLTVT.

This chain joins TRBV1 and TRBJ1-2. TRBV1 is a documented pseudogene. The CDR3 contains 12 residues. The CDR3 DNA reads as TGCACCAGCAGCCTGGGTAACTATGGCTACACCTTC. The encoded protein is CTSSLGNYGYTF.

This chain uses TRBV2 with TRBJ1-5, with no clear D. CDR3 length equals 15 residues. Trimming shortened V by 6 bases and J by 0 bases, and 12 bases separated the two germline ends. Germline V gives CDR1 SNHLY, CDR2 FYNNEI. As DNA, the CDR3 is TGTGCCAGCAGAACGATGGTCCATAGCAATCAGCCCCAGCATTTT. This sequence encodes CASRTMVHSNQPQHF.

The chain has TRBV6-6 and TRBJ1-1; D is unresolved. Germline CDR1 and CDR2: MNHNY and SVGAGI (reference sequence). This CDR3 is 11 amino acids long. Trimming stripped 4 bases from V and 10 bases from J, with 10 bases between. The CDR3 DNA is TGTGCCAGCAGTTCTTTCTGGGGAGCTTTCTTT. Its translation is CASSSFWGAFF.

The CDR3 protein is CASRSNLQDTEAFF. CDR3 sequence (DNA): TGTGCCAGCAGGTCGAATCTACAAGACACTGAAGCTTTCTTT. This rearrangement joins TRBV2 to TRBJ1-1, with D unclear. The CDR3 length is 14 residues. V gave up 6 bases and J gave up 3 bases, with 14 bases separating them. Germline V gene data show CDR1 as SNHLY and CDR2 as FYNNEI.